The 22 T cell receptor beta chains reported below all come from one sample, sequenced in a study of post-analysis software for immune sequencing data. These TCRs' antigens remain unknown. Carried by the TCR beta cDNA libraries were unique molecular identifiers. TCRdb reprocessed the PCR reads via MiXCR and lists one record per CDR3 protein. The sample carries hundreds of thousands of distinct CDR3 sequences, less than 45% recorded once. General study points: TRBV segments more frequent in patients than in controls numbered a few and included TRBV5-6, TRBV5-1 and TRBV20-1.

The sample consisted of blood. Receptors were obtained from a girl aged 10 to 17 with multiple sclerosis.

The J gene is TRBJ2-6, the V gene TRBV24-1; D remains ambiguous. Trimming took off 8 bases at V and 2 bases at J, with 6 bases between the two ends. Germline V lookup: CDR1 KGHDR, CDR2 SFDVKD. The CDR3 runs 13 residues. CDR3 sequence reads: CATKDAGANVLTF. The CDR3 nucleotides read TGTGCCACCAAGGACGCTGGGGCCAACGTCCTGACTTTC.

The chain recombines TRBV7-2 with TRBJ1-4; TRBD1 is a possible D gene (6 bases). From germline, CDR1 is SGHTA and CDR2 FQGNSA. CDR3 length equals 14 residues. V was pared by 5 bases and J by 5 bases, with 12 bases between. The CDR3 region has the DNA TGTGCCAGCAGCAAAACAGGGACAAATGAAAAACTGTTTTTT. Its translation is CASSKTGTNEKLFF. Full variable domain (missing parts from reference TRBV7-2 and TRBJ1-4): GAGVSQSPSNKVTEKGKDVELRCDPISGHTALYWYRQSLGQGLEFLIYFQGNSAPDKSGLPSDRFSAERTGGSVSTLTIQRTQQEDSAVYLCASSKTGTNEKLFFGSGTQLSVL.

The CDR3 spells CSVSGSVYNEQFF. DNA of the CDR3: TGCAGCGTTAGCGGGAGCGTCTACAATGAGCAGTTCTTC. V is TRBV29-1 and J is TRBJ2-1; TRBD2 matches 8 bases. The germline V gene has CDR1 SQVTM and CDR2 ANQGSEA. The V and J ends lost 5 bases and 3 bases, in that order; junction bases with no gene match: 3. The CDR3 contains 13 residues.

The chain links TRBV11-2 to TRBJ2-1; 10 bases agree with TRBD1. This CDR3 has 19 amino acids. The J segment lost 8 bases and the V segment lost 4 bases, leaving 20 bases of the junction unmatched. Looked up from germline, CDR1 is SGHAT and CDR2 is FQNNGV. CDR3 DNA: TGTGCCAGCAGCTCGACAGGGGGCGAGGAGGGAGCGTCTAGAGATGAGCAGTTCTTC. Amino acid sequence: CASSSTGGEEGASRDEQFF.

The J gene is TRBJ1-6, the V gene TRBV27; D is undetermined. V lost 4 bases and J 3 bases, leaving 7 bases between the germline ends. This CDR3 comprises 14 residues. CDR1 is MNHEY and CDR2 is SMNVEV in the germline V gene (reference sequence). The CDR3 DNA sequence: TGTGCCAGCAGTTCCAGAAACTATAATTCACCCCTCCACTTT. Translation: CASSSRNYNSPLHF.

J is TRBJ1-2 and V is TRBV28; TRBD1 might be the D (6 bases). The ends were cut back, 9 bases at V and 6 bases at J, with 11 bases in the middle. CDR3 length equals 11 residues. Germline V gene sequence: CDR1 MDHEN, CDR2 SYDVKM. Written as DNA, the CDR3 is TGTGCCAGTGGGGGCGGAGATGGCTACACCTTC. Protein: CASGGGDGYTF.

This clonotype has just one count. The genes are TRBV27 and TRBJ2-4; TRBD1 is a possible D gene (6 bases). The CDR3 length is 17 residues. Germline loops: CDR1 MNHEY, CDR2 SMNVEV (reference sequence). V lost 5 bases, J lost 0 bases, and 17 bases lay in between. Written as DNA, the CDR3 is TGTGCCAGCAGTCGGAACGCAGGGGCCTTAGCCAAAAACATTCAGTACTTC. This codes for CASSRNAGALAKNIQYF.

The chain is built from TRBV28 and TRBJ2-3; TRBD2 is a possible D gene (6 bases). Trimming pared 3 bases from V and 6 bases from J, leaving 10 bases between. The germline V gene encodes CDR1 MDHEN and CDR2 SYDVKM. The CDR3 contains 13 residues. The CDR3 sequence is CASSFGGSDTQYF. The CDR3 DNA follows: TGTGCCAGCAGTTTCGGGGGTTCGGATACGCAGTATTTT.

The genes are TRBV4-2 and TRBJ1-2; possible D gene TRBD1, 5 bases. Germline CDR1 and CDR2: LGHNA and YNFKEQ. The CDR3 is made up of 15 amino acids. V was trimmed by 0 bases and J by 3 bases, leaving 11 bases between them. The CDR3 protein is CASSQDEQGYYGYTF. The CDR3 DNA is TGTGCCAGCAGCCAAGATGAGCAGGGTTACTATGGCTACACCTTC.

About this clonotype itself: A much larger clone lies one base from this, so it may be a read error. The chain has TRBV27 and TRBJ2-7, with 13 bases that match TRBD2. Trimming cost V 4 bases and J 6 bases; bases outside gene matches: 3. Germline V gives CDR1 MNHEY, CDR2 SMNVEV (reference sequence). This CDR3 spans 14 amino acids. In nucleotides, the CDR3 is TGTGCCAGCAGTTGGACTAGCGGGAGTTGCGAGCAGTACTTC. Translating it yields CASSWTSGSCEQYF.

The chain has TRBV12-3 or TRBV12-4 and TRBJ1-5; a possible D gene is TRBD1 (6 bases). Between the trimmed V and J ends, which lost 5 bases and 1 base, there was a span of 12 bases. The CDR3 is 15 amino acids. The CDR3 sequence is CASSLGGRSNQPQHF. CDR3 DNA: TGTGCCAGCAGTCTCGGGGGCAGAAGCAATCAGCCCCAGCATTTT.

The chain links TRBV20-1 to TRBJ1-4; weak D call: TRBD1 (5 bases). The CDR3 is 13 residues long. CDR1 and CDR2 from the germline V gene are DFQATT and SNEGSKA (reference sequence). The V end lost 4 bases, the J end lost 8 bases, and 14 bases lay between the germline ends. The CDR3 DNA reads TGCAGTGCTAACGAGGGGTCCGGGGAAAAACTGTTTTTT. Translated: CSANEGSGEKLFF.

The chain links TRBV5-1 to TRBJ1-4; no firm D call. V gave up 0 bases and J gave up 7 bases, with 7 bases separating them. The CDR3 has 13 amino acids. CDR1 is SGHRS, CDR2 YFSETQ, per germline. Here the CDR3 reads CASSLEGLEKLFF. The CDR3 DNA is TGCGCCAGCAGCTTGGAAGGGCTTGAAAAACTGTTTTTT.

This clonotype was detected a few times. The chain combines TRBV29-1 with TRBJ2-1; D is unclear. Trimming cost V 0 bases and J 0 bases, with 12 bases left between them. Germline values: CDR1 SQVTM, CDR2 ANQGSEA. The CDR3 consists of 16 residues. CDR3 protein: CSVEDDDFSSYNEQFF. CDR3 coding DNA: TGCAGCGTTGAAGATGACGACTTCAGCTCCTACAATGAGCAGTTCTTC.

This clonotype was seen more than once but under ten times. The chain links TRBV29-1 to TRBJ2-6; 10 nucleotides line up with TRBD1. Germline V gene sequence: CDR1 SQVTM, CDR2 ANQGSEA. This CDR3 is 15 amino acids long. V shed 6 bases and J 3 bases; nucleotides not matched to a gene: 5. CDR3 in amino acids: CSVGDRGLGANVLTF. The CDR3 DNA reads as TGCAGCGTCGGTGACAGGGGGCTTGGGGCCAACGTCCTGACTTTC.

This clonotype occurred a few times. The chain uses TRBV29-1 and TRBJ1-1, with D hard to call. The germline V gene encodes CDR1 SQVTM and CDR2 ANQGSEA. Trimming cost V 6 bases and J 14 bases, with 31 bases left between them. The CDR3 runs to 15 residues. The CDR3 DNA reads TGCAGCGTCCCGATTTCGGGAAGGTCCTACAATGAGCAGTTCTTT. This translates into CSVPISGRSYNEQFF.

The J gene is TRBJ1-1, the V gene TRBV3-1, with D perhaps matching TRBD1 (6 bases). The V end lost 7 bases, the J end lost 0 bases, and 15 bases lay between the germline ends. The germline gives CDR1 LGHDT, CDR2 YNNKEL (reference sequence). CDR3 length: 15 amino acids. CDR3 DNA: TGTGCCAGCAACTACCGACAGGCAGTGAACACTGAAGCTTTCTTT. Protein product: CASNYRQAVNTEAFF.

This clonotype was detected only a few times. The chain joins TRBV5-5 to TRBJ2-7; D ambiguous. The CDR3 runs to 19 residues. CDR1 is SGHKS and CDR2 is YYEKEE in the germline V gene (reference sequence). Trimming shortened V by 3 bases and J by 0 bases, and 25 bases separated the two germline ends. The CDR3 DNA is TGTGCCAGCAGCTGGACCGCCCTGCGGCCCCGAAATGGCTCCTACGAGCAGTACTTC. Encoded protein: CASSWTALRPRNGSYEQYF.

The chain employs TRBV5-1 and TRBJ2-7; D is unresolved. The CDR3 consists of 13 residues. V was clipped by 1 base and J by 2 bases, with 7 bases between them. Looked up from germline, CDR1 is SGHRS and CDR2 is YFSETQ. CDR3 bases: TGCGCCAGCAGCTTGAGGTTCCCCTACGAGCAGTACTTC. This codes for CASSLRFPYEQYF. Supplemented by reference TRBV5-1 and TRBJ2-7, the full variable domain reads KAGVTQTPRYLIKTRGQQVTLSCSPISGHRSVSWYQQTPGQGLQFLFEYFSETQRNKGNFPGRFSGRQFSNSRSEMNVSTLELGDSALYLCASSLRFPYEQYFGPGTRLTVT.

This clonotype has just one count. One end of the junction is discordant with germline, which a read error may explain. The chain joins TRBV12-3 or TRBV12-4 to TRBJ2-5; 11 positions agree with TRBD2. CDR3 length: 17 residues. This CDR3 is CASSWGTSGSFYDEQYF. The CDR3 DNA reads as TGTGCCAGTAGTTGGGGGACTAGCGGATCCTTCTACGATGAGCAGTACTTC.

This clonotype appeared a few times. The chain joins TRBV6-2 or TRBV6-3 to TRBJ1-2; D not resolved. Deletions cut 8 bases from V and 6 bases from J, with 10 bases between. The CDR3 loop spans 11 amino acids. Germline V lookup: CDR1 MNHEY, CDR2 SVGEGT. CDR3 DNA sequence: TGTGCCAGCCGCTTAGGTGATGGCTACACCTTC. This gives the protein CASRLGDGYTF.

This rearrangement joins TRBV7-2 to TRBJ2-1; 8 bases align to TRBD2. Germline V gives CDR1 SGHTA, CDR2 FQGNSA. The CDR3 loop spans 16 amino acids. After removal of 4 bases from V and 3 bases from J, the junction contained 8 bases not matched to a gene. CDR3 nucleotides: TGTGCCAGCAGCTCAAAAGCGGGAGTTGGCTACAATGAGCAGTTCTTC. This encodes CASSSKAGVGYNEQFF. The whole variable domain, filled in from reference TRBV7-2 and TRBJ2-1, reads GAGVSQSPSNKVTEKGKDVELRCDPISGHTALYWYRQSLGQGLEFLIYFQGNSAPDKSGLPSDRFSAERTGGSVSTLTIQRTQQEDSAVYLCASSSKAGVGYNEQFFGPGTRLTVL.